A single sample is the source of the 2 T cell receptor beta chains below, sequenced in a study of chemoradiotherapy in HPV16-positive cancers. Only in-frame clones appear in the TCRdb table, and some are missing; sequencing was by immunoSEQ multiplex PCR. The sample records roughly 34,000 clones, roughly nine tenths being singletons. The sequencing here drew on blood, taken from a patient who underwent chemoradiotherapy. These receptors were collected from a human donor with HPV-associated anogenital cancer.

On this clone itself: Other DNA sequences in the sample encode the same CDR3. V usage is TRBV15 and J usage is TRBJ1-4, with TRBD1 identical over 8 bases. The CDR3 spans 14 residues. Germline-derived CDR1 and CDR2 are LNHNV and YYDKDF (reference sequence). Trimming at V came to 4 bases and at J to 8 bases, leaving 6 bases not matched to a gene. The CDR3 nucleotides are TGTGCCACCAGCACCGGACAGGGAAGCGAAAAACTGTTTTTT. As protein: CATSTGQGSEKLFF. Full variable domain (remainder filled in from reference TRBV15 and TRBJ1-4): DAMVIQNPRYQVTQFGKPVTLSCSQTLNHNVMYWYQQKSSQAPKLLFHYYDKDFNNEADTPDNFQSRRPNTSFCFLDIRSPGLGDTAMYLCATSTGQGSEKLFFGSGTQLSVL.

DNA of the CDR3: TGTGCCAGCAGCGTAGGCAGGGGATTGGTGGAGACCCAGTACTTC. It is translated as CASSVGRGLVETQYF. The chain uses TRBV9 and TRBJ2-5; a possible D gene is TRBD1 (6 bases). From germline, CDR1 is SGDLS and CDR2 YYNGEE. Trimming took 0 bases from V and 5 from J, leaving 14 bases between them. The CDR3 sequence is 15 residues long.